Listed below are T cell receptor beta chains from one sample, sequenced in a study of T cells in Graves' hyperthyroidism and ophthalmopathy. Each CDR3 protein is one row after TCRdb ran MiXCR on the multiplex PCR reads. This sample yields some 770,000 distinct CDR3 sequences, of which about a sixth are seen a single time; roughly 8% belongs to the top ten. Sequenced input: blood. The receptors originated from a man in his late teens or twenties with Graves' hyperthyroidism. CDR3s include the opening cysteine and the closing phenylalanine or tryptophan. D genes are given only for firm matches. Not every row has a clone size; where given, it reads once, few, many or a size class.

-	TRBV2	TRBJ2-3	many	TGTGCCAGGTCTCGAGGGTCTGACACAGATACGCAGTATTTT	CARSRGSDTDTQYF
-	TRBV5-1	TRBJ2-5	-	TGCGCCAGCAGCTTGGAGGGTGTGTGGGAGACCCAGTACTTC	CASSLEGVWETQYF
TRBD1	TRBV12-3/TRBV12-4	TRBJ2-2	many	TGTGCCAGCAATTCTGGGACAGATAACACCGGGGAGCTGTTTTTT	CASNSGTDNTGELFF
-	TRBV12-5	TRBJ1-1	many	TGTGCTAGTGCCGATTACACTGAAGCTTTCTTT	CASADYTEAFF
-	TRBV28	TRBJ2-3	many	TGTGCCAGCAGTTTGTCCGGGCACACAGATACGCAGTATTTT	CASSLSGHTDTQYF
-	TRBV12-3/TRBV12-4	TRBJ2-7	many	TGTGCCAGCAGGCCCGCGGTGGGGTCCTACGAGCAGTACTTC	CASRPAVGSYEQYF
TRBD2	TRBV5-1	TRBJ2-1	many	TGCGCCAGCAGCTTGGCGCCGAGCGGGACCCCCTACAATGAGCAGTTCTTC	CASSLAPSGTPYNEQFF
-	TRBV30	TRBJ2-7	-	TGTGCCTGGAGTAACAAATACGAGCAGTACTTC	CAWSNKYEQYF
-	TRBV7-6	TRBJ1-4	few	TGTGCCAGCAGCATAGGCGCGACTAATGAAAAACTGTTTTTT	CASSIGATNEKLFF
-	TRBV20-1	TRBJ2-7	many	TGCAGTGCCGTGGGAGGGGGACTCTACGAGCAGTACTTC	CSAVGGGLYEQYF
-	TRBV28	TRBJ2-7	many	TGTGCCAGCACCTCGACGGCTACCTACGAGCAGTACTTC	CASTSTATYEQYF